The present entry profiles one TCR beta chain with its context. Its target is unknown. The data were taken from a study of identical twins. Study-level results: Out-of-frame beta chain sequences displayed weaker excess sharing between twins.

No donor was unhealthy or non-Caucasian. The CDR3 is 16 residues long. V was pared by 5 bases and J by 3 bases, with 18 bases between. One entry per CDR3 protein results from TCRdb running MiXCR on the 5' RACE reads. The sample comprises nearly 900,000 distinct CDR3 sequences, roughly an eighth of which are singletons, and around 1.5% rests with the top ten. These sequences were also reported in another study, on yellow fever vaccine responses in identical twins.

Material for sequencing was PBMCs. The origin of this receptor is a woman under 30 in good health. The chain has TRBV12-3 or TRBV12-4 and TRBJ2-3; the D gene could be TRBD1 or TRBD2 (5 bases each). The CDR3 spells CASSEPGRKLTDTQYF. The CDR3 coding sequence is TGTGCCAGCAGTGAGCCGGGACGGAAACTAACAGATACGCAGTATTTT.